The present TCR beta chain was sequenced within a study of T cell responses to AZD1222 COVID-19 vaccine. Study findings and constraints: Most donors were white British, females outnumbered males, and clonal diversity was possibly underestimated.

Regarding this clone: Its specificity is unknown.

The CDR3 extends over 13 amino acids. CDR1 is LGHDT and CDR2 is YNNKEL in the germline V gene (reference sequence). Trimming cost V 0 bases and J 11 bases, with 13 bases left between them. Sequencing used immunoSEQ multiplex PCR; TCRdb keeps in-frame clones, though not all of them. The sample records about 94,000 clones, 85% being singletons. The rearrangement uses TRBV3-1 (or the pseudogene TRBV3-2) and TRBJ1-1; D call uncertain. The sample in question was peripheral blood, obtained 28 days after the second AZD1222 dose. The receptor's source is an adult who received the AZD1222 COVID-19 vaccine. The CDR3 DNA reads TGTGCCAGCAGCCAAGATCGGGGTCGATGGGCTTTCTTT. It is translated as CASSQDRGRWAFF.